The T cell receptor beta chain described here comes from a study of blood T cell repertoires in COVID-19. Study at large: PBMCs, B-cell-depleted T cells, or T cells provided the cDNA or gDNA that made up the material.

Per the original data handling: Researchers report that nucleated cell counts were estimated from reference gene primer amplification. Assay: immunoSEQ multiplex PCR; the TCRdb copy retains only in-frame clones and omits some. That table supplies the V and J calls and clone size; D and trimming were determined from the DNA. The table has 55,000 to 75,000 clones, about four fifths seen once. The CDR3 totals 15 residues. Deletions cut 2 bases from V and 0 bases from J, with 12 bases between. CDR1 and CDR2 from the germline V gene are SGHRS and YFSETQ. The chain is built from TRBV5-1 and TRBJ2-7; D may be TRBD1 (5 bases). The source is a human donor in a cohort sampled during active COVID-19. Sequenced sample: peripheral blood. The CDR3 nucleotides read TGCGCCAGCAGCTTCGTGGGGCTCAACTCCTACGAGCAGTACTTC. This gives the protein CASSFVGLNSYEQYF. The full variable domain, with the rest looked up from reference TRBV5-1 and TRBJ2-7, is KAGVTQTPRYLIKTRGQQVTLSCSPISGHRSVSWYQQTPGQGLQFLFEYFSETQRNKGNFPGRFSGRQFSNSRSEMNVSTLELGDSALYLCASSFVGLNSYEQYFGPGTRLTVT.